This is a list of T cell receptor beta chains from one sample in a study of blood T cell repertoires in COVID-19. The protocol was immunoSEQ multiplex PCR, while the TCRdb copy is restricted to in-frame clones and leaves out a portion. This sample has over 60,000 clones; approximately 83% occur once, and the top ten carry roughly 1.2%. The specimen was peripheral blood. These TCRs come from a man aged 40-49 years with acute or convalescent COVID-19. Both conserved end residues are part of each CDR3. A D gene is named only where the DNA matches it firmly. Size tells how often a clone was seen (once, few, many) or the class of an expanded clone, and some rows leave it out.

J: TRBJ2-2; size: few; D: -; V: TRBV5-1; CDR3: CASSSPGGSGELFF; DNA: TGCGCCAGCAGCTCCCCGGGGGGCAGCGGGGAGCTGTTTTTT
J: TRBJ1-2; size: few; D: -; V: TRBV19; CDR3: CASTRGGHYGYTF; DNA: TGTGCCAGTACCCGCGGGGGACACTATGGCTACACCTTC
J: TRBJ1-6; size: -; D: -; V: TRBV28; CDR3: CASSFNTAGQNSPLHF; DNA: TGTGCCAGCAGTTTCAATACGGCAGGGCAGAATTCACCCCTCCACTTT
J: TRBJ2-7; size: -; D: -; V: TRBV18; CDR3: CASSPDGGAEQYF; DNA: TGTGCCAGCTCACCGGACGGCGGGGCCGAGCAGTACTTC
J: TRBJ2-1; size: few; D: TRBD2; V: TRBV7-2; CDR3: CASSFSSGGNNEQFF; DNA: TGTGCCAGCAGCTTTAGCAGCGGGGGGAACAATGAGCAGTTCTTC
J: TRBJ2-1; size: -; D: -; V: TRBV4-1; CDR3: CASSQATVVSYNEQFF; DNA: TGCGCCAGCAGCCAAGCAACGGTCGTTTCCTACAATGAGCAGTTCTTC
J: TRBJ2-1; size: once; D: TRBD2; V: TRBV9; CDR3: CASSLQSGGAYNEQFF; DNA: TGTGCCAGCAGCCTACAAAGCGGGGGGGCCTACAATGAGCAGTTCTTC
J: TRBJ1-1; size: few; D: -; V: TRBV4-1; CDR3: CASTGQGNTEAFF; DNA: TGCGCCAGCACAGGGCAGGGGAACACTGAAGCTTTCTTT
J: TRBJ2-7; size: -; D: -; V: TRBV5-6; CDR3: CASSLAQMTYEQYF; DNA: TGTGCCAGCAGCTTGGCACAGATGACCTACGAGCAGTACTTC
J: TRBJ1-4; size: -; D: -; V: TRBV4-1; CDR3: CASTSGPTNEKLFF; DNA: TGCGCCAGCACCTCAGGCCCAACTAATGAAAAACTGTTTTTT
J: TRBJ1-1; size: once; D: -; V: TRBV5-6; CDR3: CASSLVQAYTEAFF; DNA: TGTGCCAGCAGCTTGGTTCAGGCCTACACTGAAGCTTTCTTT
J: TRBJ2-3; size: -; D: TRBD2; V: TRBV5-4; CDR3: CASSLILAGGSADTQYF; DNA: TGTGCCAGCAGCTTGATACTAGCGGGGGGGTCCGCAGATACGCAGTATTTT
J: TRBJ1-2; size: -; D: TRBD1; V: TRBV6-5; CDR3: CASSSTGDYGYTF; DNA: TGTGCCAGCAGTTCTACAGGGGACTATGGCTACACCTTC
J: TRBJ2-2; size: -; D: -; V: TRBV4-1; CDR3: CASSGTGFTGELFF; DNA: TGCGCCAGCAGCGGAACAGGTTTCACCGGGGAGCTGTTTTTT
J: TRBJ1-2; size: -; D: -; V: TRBV10-1; CDR3: CASSKQGVGFGYTF; DNA: TGCGCCAGCAGTAAACAGGGTGTAGGGTTCGGCTACACCTTC
J: TRBJ2-3; size: -; D: TRBD1; V: TRBV7-2; CDR3: CASSSGQGGPAGTDTQYF; DNA: TGTGCCAGCAGCTCCGGACAGGGGGGCCCGGCTGGCACAGATACGCAGTATTTT
J: TRBJ1-1; size: -; D: -; V: TRBV27; CDR3: CASSLRGGREYTEAFF; DNA: TGTGCCAGCAGTTTAAGGGGGGGTCGGGAGTACACTGAAGCTTTCTTT
J: TRBJ1-2; size: many; D: -; V: TRBV29-1; CDR3: CSVHTGFGYTF; DNA: TGCAGCGTTCATACAGGGTTCGGCTACACCTTC
J: TRBJ1-6; size: once; D: -; V: TRBV4-2; CDR3: CASSHPERDNSPLHF; DNA: TGTGCCAGCAGCCACCCTGAAAGAGATAATTCACCCCTCCACTTT
J: TRBJ2-1; size: once; D: -; V: TRBV29-1; CDR3: CSVAGLLYNEQFF; DNA: TGCAGCGTCGCGGGACTCCTGTACAATGAGCAGTTCTTC
J: TRBJ2-5; size: -; D: -; V: TRBV7-6; CDR3: CASSLGAPSTPGTQYF; DNA: TGTGCCAGCAGCTTAGGGGCCCCTAGCACCCCCGGGACCCAGTACTTC